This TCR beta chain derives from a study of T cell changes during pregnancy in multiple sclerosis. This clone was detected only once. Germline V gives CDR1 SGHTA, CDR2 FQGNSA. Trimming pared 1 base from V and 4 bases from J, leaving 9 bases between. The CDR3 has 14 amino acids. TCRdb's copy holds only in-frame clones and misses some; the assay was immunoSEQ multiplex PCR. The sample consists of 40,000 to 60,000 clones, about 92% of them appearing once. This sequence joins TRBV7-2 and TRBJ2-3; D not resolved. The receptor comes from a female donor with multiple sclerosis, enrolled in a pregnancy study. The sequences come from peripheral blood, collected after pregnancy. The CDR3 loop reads CASSLELSPDTQYF. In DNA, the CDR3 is TGTGCCAGCAGCTTAGAGCTTAGCCCAGATACGCAGTATTTT.